Following are 9 T cell receptor beta chains from one sample sequenced in a study of metastatic and nonmetastatic thyroid tumors. Until they underwent thyroid surgery, no patient had received any treatment. With MiXCR, TCRdb reprocessed the PCR reads. The sample has roughly 21,000 clones, 28% seen once. Material for sequencing was tumor tissue. Every receptor here comes from a male donor with papillary thyroid cancer or a benign thyroid nodule (not recorded which). Some clones in this sample may be carry-over from other donors' samples.

This chain uses TRBV5-1 with TRBJ2-1; TRBD1 matches 8 bases. V lost 2 bases, J lost 2 bases, and 6 bases stayed unmatched. In germline, CDR1 is SGHRS, CDR2 YFSETQ. This CDR3 is 16 amino acids long. CDR3 loop: CASSLMTGEAYNEQFF. The DNA of the CDR3 is TGCGCCAGCAGCTTAATGACAGGGGAGGCCTACAATGAGCAGTTCTTC.

The chain employs TRBV10-3 and TRBJ2-7; no firm D call. CDR1 and CDR2 (germline): ENHRY, SYGVKD. V dropped 10 bases and J dropped 2 bases, with 12 bases sitting between them. The CDR3 has 12 amino acids. CDR3 region: CATPSEPYEQYF. The CDR3 region has the DNA TGTGCCACCCCCAGCGAACCCTACGAGCAGTACTTC.

This clone rates as medium-sized (0.01 to 0.1%). The V and J genes are TRBV12-3 or TRBV12-4 and TRBJ2-2; TRBD2 might be the D (6 bases). This CDR3 has 15 residues. The germline V and J ends were trimmed by 4 bases and 0 bases, with 9 bases remaining between them. CDR3 residues: CASSWSGPNTGELFF. In DNA form, the CDR3 reads TGTGCCAGCAGTTGGAGCGGGCCGAACACCGGGGAGCTGTTTTTT.

The chain has TRBV10-1 and TRBJ2-7, with D perhaps TRBD2 (6 bases). The length of the CDR3 is 14 residues. Germline loops: CDR1 WNHNN, CDR2 SYGVQD (reference sequence). Trimming took off 2 bases at V and 6 bases at J, with 14 bases between the two ends. CDR3 sequence: CASSEAGGDREQYF. CDR3 bases: TGCGCCAGCAGTGAGGCAGGAGGGGATCGCGAGCAGTACTTC.

This clone was recorded many times. This chain connects TRBV5-5 to TRBJ2-5, with D maybe TRBD2 (6 bases). There are 14 residues in the CDR3. V lost 0 bases and J lost 3, with 9 bases in between. Germline loops: CDR1 SGHKS, CDR2 YYEKEE (reference sequence). In DNA, the CDR3 is TGTGCCAGCAGCTTGGCAACGGGAGAAGAGACCCAGTACTTC. Protein sequence: CASSLATGEETQYF.

This clone was seen many times. J is TRBJ2-3 and V is TRBV6-2 or TRBV6-3; maybe TRBD2 (6 bases). V lost 7 bases to trimming and J lost 3 bases, with 20 bases between them. Looked up from germline, CDR1 is MNHEY and CDR2 is SVGEGT. This CDR3 comprises 16 residues. The DNA of the CDR3 is TGTGCCAGCAAGTTTGACTGGGGGGTAGAGACAGATACGCAGTATTTT. Encoded protein: CASKFDWGVETDTQYF.

The chain links TRBV30 to TRBJ2-7; no clear D gene. Trimming took 2 bases from V and 2 from J, leaving 10 bases between them. Germline CDR1 GTSNPN, CDR2 SVGIG (reference sequence). The CDR3 contains 13 residues. The CDR3 region is CAWSNWETYEQYF. CDR3 in DNA: TGTGCCTGGAGTAACTGGGAAACCTACGAGCAGTACTTC.

This clone is categorized as medium-sized. The chain is built from TRBV5-1 and TRBJ1-1, with D maybe TRBD1 (5 bases). This CDR3 has 14 residues. In germline, CDR1 is SGHRS, CDR2 YFSETQ. Trimming cost V 4 bases and J 6 bases, with 16 bases left between them. CDR3 loop: CASSEGLDSAEAFF. In nucleotides, the CDR3 is TGCGCCAGCAGCGAGGGGCTGGATTCTGCTGAAGCTTTCTTT. Full variable domain (remainder filled in from reference TRBV5-1 and TRBJ1-1): KAGVTQTPRYLIKTRGQQVTLSCSPISGHRSVSWYQQTPGQGLQFLFEYFSETQRNKGNFPGRFSGRQFSNSRSEMNVSTLELGDSALYLCASSEGLDSAEAFFGQGTRLTVV.

The V call is TRBV6-1, the J call TRBJ2-2; D ambiguous. Germline V lookup: CDR1 MNHNS, CDR2 SASEGT. Between the trimmed V and J ends, which lost 5 bases and 7 bases, there was a span of 8 bases. CDR3 length: 12 residues. This chain's CDR3 is CASSRVRGELFF. CDR3 coding DNA: TGTGCCAGCAGTCGAGTTCGCGGGGAGCTGTTTTTT.